This entry describes one T cell receptor beta chain. Germline V lookup: CDR1 SGDLS, CDR2 YYNGEE. Losses at the gene ends were 6 bases for V and 0 bases for J; bases not matched to a gene: 16. The CDR3 covers 18 residues. The sample comes from a study of blood T cell repertoires in COVID-19. In the authors' workflow: Quantification of nucleated cells was approximated via reference gene primer amplification. TCRdb keeps only in-frame clones here, not all; method: immunoSEQ multiplex PCR. Clone size and the V and J calls come from that table; the DNA yielded D and trimming. This sample has 80,000 or so clones, with 80% found just once.

V is TRBV9 and J is TRBJ2-7; TRBD2 matches 9 bases. What was sequenced was peripheral blood. The clonotype originates from a woman between 70 and 85 years old with acute or convalescent COVID-19. The CDR3 reads CASTPGLAGPHPSYEQYF. The CDR3 nucleotides are TGTGCCAGCACCCCTGGGCTAGCGGGGCCACACCCCTCCTACGAGCAGTACTTC.